Below, one T cell receptor beta chain is given with its context. Its antigen target is currently unknown. No base-level quality is on record; no much larger clone is a single base apart. Samples from volunteer blood donors who had recovered from COVID-19 were contributed by a second Seattle source. Each collaborating institution followed its own protocols to collect whole blood in K2EDTA tubes. For TCRbeta analysis, collaborator samples were shipped as frozen whole blood, as isolated PBMCs, or as DNA extracted from either sample type. The immunoSEQ Assay, a bias-controlled multiplex PCR, was used to amplify TCRbeta CDR3 regions from genomic DNA. The paper's processing steps were these. Within the assay, amplification of reference gene primers was used to estimate how many nucleated cells each sample contained. To quantify the absolute abundance of each unique TCRbeta CDR3 rearrangement, sequence reads were collapsed and filtered. Productive Simpson clonality was computed per sample as the square root of Simpson's diversity index over productive rearrangements. TCRdb carries this immuneACCESS record with in-frame sequences only. Its versions omit some clonotypes, under half of them owing to an unresolved V gene in the studies checked, with the rest unexplained. Clone size and the V and J calls come from that table; the DNA yielded D and trimming. The sample table shows 200,000 to 250,000 clones, and nearly 90% are seen once. Together, the top ten hold around 2% of the sample.

This specimen belongs to a study of blood T cell repertoires in COVID-19 (dated by TCRdb to between 2020 and 2021). A note on the overall study: Samples covering the acute and convalescent phases of COVID-19 were provided by collaborators in the United States, Italy and Spain. Deeply sampled blood TCRbeta repertoires from subjects exposed to, actively infected with, or recovered from COVID-19 were included in the dataset. Where available, HLA class I and class II types were taken from metadata supplied by the sample provider and were not determined by assay-based typing. The sample metadata nearly always contained a de-identified subject ID, COVID-19 status, age in years and sex. The repertoires were released in a freely available public database intended as a resource for research on the immune response to SARS-CoV-2. The material from the prospective study consisted of cDNA or gDNA derived from T cells, B-cell-depleted T cells, or PBMCs. The samples were drawn from the first 160 participants of the ongoing ImmuneRACE study and from 950 to 1,500 subjects provided by 6 global collaborators. General findings and caveats noted by the study authors: How much clinical and demographic metadata was included differed by source and by participant, and the metadata was provided uncurated.

This receptor was taken from a woman aged 40 to 50 who had recovered from COVID-19. The sequenced sample consisted of peripheral blood.

The CDR3 region reads CASSLGSGLAGGPSYNEQFF. The DNA reads as follows: TGCGCCAGCAGCTTGGGGTCGGGACTAGCGGGAGGACCCTCCTACAATGAGCAGTTCTTC. Here the chain combines TRBV5-1 and TRBJ2-1; 15 central bases correspond to TRBD2. Clipping removes 0 bases from V and 0 bases from J, with 7 as the unmatched junction base count. The germline V gene gives CDR1 as SGHRS and CDR2 as YFSETQ. There are 20 amino acids in the CDR3, from cysteine to phenylalanine inclusive. Just the 60-base CDR3 DNA is kept, in frame starting at base 1.